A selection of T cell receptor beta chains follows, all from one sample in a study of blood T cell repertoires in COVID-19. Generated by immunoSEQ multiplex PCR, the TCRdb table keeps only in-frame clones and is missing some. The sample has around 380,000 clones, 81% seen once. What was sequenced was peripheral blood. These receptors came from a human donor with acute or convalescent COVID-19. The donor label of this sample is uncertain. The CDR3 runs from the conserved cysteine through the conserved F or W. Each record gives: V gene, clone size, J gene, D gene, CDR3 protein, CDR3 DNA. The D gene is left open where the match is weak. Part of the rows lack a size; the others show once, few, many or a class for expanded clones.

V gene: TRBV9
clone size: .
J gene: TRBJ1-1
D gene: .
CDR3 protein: CASSGQRGRGDTEAFF
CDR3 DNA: TGTGCCAGCAGCGGACAGAGAGGTCGGGGGGACACTGAAGCTTTCTTT

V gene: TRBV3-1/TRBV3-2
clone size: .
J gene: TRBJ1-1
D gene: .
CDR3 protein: CASSHRSTGNTEAFF
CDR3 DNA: TGTGCCAGCAGCCACAGATCGACAGGAAACACTGAAGCTTTCTTT

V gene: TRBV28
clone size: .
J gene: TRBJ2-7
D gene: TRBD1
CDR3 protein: CASQPPGTGYWSEQYF
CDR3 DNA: TGTGCCAGTCAACCGCCCGGGACAGGGTATTGGTCCGAGCAGTACTTC

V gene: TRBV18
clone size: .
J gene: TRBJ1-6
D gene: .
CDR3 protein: CASSLNTQGSSNSPLHF
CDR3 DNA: TGTGCCAGCTCACTTAACACTCAGGGATCTTCTAATTCACCCCTCCACTTT

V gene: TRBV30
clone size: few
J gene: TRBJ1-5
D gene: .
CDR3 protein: CAWSVLTGQPQHF
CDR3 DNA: TGTGCCTGGAGTGTACTAACCGGACAGCCCCAGCATTTT

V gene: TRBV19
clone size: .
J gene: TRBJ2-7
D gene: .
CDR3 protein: CASSIRGTTGSYEQYF
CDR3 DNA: TGTGCCAGTAGTATCCGGGGAACGACAGGCTCCTACGAGCAGTACTTC

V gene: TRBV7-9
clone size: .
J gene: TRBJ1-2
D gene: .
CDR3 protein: CASKPTGNYGYTF
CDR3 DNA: TGTGCCAGCAAGCCCACGGGAAACTATGGCTACACCTTC

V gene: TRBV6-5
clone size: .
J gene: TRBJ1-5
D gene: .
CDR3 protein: CASRVRDNSNQPQHF
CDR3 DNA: TGTGCCAGCAGGGTCCGGGACAATAGCAATCAGCCCCAGCATTTT

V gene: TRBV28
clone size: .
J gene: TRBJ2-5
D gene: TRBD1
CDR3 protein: CASSLPYRDRKTQYF
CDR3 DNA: TGTGCCAGCAGCCTACCCTACCGGGACAGAAAGACCCAGTACTTC

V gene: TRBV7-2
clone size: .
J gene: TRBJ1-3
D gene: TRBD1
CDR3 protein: CASSSTGSGNTIYF
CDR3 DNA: TGTGCCAGCAGCTCGACAGGGTCTGGAAACACCATATATTTT

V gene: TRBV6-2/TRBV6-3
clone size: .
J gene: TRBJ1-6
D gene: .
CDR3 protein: CASSYSGRVGSPLHF
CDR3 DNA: TGTGCCAGCAGTTACTCAGGGAGGGTTGGCTCACCCCTCCACTTT

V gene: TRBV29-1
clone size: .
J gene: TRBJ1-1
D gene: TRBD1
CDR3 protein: CSVVRDRGQTTEAFF
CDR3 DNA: TGCAGCGTTGTCCGGGACAGGGGGCAGACCACTGAAGCTTTCTTT

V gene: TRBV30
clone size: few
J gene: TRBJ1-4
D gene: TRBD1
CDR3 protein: CAWGDRGEKLFF
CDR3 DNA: TGTGCCTGGGGGGACAGAGGAGAAAAACTGTTTTTT

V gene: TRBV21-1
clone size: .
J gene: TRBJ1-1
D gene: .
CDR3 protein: CASSKARQGDNTEAFF
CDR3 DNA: TGTGCCAGCAGCAAAGCCCGACAGGGGGATAACACTGAAGCTTTCTTT

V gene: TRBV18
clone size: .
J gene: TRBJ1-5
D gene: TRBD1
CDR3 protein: CASSPPSGGGQPQHF
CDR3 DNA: TGTGCCAGCTCACCACCGTCAGGGGGTGGGCAGCCCCAGCATTTT

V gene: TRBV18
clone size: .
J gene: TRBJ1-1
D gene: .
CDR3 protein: CASSPTMNTEAFF
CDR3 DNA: TGTGCCAGCTCACCTACAATGAACACTGAAGCTTTCTTT

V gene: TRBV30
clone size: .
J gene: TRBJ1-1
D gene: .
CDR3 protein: CACQARGSTEAFF
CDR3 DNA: TGTGCCTGCCAGGCCCGGGGGAGCACTGAAGCTTTCTTT

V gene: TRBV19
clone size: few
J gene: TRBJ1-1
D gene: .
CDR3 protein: CASSILSSGREAFF
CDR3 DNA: TGTGCCAGTAGTATCCTATCATCGGGGAGAGAAGCTTTCTTT

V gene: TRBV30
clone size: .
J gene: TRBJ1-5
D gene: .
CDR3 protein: CAWSVRGSQPQHF
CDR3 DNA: TGTGCCTGGAGTGTAAGGGGGAGCCAGCCCCAGCATTTT

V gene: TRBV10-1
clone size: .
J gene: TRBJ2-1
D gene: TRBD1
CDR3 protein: CASSPQGAGGDEQFF
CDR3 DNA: TGCGCCAGCAGTCCCCAGGGGGCAGGCGGGGATGAGCAGTTCTTC

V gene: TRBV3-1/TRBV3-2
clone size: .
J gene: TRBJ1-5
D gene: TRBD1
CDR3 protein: CASSQVGGRQPQHF
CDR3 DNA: TGTGCCAGCAGCCAAGTAGGGGGCCGGCAGCCCCAGCATTTT

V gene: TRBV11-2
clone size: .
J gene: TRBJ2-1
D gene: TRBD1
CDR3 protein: CASSRQPSGGSYNEQFF
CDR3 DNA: TGTGCCAGCAGCCGACAGCCCTCAGGGGGCTCCTACAATGAGCAGTTCTTC

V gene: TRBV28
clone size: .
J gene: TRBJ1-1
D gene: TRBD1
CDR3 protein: CASSSPPGQGPTEAFF
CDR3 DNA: TGTGCCAGCAGTTCACCACCGGGACAGGGGCCCACTGAAGCTTTCTTT

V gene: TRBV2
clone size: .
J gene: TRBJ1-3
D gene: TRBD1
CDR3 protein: CASSKQGNTIYF
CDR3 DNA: TGTGCCAGCAGTAAACAGGGGAACACCATATATTTT

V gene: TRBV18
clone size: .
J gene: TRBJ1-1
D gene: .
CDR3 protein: CASSPVIHRSGTEAFF
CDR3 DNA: TGTGCCAGCTCACCCGTGATACATCGGTCGGGCACTGAAGCTTTCTTT

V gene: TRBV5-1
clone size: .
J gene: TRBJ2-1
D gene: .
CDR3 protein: CASSASKGQRNNEQFF
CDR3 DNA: TGCGCCAGCAGCGCGTCAAAGGGGCAGCGCAACAATGAGCAGTTCTTC

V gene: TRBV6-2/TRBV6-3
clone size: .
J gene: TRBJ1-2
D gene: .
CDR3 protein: CASSSNSDSYGYTF
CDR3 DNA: TGTGCCAGCAGTTCTAATTCAGACAGCTATGGCTACACCTTC

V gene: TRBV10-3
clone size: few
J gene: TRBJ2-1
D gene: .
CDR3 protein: CATSLENEQFF
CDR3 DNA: TGTGCCACCTCCCTAGAGAATGAGCAGTTCTTC

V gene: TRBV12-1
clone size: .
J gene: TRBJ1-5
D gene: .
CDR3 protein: CASSSTGGAGSGQPQHF
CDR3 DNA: TGTGCCAGCAGCTCGACAGGGGGCGCAGGGAGCGGTCAGCCCCAGCATTTT

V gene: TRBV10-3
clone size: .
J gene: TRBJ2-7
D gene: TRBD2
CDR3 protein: CAISEPGLAGGYEQYF
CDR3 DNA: TGTGCCATCAGTGAGCCGGGACTAGCGGGAGGGTACGAGCAGTACTTC

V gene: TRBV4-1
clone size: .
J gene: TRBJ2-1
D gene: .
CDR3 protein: CASSQDEGKKGVSYNEQFF
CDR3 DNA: TGCGCCAGCAGCCAAGATGAAGGGAAGAAGGGAGTTTCCTACAATGAGCAGTTCTTC

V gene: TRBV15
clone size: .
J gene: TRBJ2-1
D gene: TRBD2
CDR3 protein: CATERRGGRGPYNEQFF
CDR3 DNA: TGTGCCACCGAACGACGGGGGGGACGGGGACCTTACAATGAGCAGTTCTTC

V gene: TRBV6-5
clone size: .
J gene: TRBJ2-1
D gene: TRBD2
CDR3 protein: CASSYKGRGGNEQFF
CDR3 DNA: TGTGCCAGCAGTTATAAGGGCCGGGGGGGCAATGAGCAGTTCTTC

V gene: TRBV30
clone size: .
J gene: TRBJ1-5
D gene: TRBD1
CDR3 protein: CAWSVGQGAIGNQPQHF
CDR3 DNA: TGTGCCTGGAGTGTGGGACAGGGGGCGATTGGCAATCAGCCCCAGCATTTT

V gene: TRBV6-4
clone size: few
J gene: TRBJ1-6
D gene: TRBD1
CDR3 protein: CASSDETGNSPLHF
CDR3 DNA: TGTGCCAGCAGTGACGAGACAGGGAATTCACCCCTCCACTTT

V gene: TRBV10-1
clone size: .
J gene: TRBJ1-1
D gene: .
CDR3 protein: CASSETTTGAFF
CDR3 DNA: TGCGCCAGCAGTGAAACCACCACGGGGGCTTTCTTT

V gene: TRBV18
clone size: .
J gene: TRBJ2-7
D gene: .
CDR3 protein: CASSRQVYEQYF
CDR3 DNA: TGTGCCAGCTCACGACAGGTCTACGAGCAGTACTTC

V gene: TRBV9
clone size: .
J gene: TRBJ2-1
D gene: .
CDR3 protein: CASSVGGRTYNEQFF
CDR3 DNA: TGTGCCAGCAGCGTAGGAGGGAGGACTTACAATGAGCAGTTCTTC

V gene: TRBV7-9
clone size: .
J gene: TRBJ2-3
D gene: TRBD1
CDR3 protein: CASSPGTGNTDTQYF
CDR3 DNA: TGTGCCAGCAGCCCCGGGACAGGGAACACAGATACGCAGTATTTT

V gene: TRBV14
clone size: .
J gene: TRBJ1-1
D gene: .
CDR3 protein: CASSPAGYTEAFF
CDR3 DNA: TGTGCCAGCAGTCCCGCCGGGTACACTGAAGCTTTCTTT

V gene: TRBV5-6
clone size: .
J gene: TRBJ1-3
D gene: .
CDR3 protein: CASSLAPTVFGNTIYF
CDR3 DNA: TGTGCCAGCAGCTTGGCCCCGACAGTATTTGGAAACACCATATATTTT

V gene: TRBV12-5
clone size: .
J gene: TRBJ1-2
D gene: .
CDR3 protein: CASGLVPRDPSVGYTF
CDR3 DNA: TGTGCTAGTGGTTTGGTACCGCGGGACCCATCGGTCGGCTACACCTTC

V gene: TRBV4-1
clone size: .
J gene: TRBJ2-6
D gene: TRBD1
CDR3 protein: CASSQVLTGVPSGANVLTF
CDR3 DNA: TGCGCCAGCAGCCAAGTCCTCACAGGGGTCCCCTCTGGGGCCAACGTCCTGACTTTC

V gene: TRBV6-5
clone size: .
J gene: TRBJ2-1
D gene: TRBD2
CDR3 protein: CASSRLSGSYNEQFF
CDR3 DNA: TGTGCCAGCAGCCGCCTTAGCGGGAGTTACAATGAGCAGTTCTTC

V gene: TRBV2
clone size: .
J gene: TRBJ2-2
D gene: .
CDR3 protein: CASRSGAGELFF
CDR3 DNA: TGTGCCAGCAGATCAGGGGCCGGGGAGCTGTTTTTT

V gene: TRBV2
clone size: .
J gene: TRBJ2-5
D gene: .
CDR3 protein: CASGRNQETQYF
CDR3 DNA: TGTGCCAGCGGGAGGAATCAAGAGACCCAGTACTTC

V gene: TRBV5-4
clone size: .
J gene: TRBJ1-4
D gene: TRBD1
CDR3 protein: CASSIAGTVGELFF
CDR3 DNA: TGTGCCAGCAGCATCGCCGGGACAGTTGGAGAACTGTTTTTT

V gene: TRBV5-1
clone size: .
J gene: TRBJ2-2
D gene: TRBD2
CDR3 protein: CASSFGTSGGARTGELFF
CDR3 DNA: TGCGCCAGCAGCTTCGGGACTAGCGGGGGGGCCCGGACCGGGGAGCTGTTTTTT

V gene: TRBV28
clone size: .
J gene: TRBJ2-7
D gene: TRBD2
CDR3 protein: CASTRGGGYEQYF
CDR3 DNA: TGTGCCAGCACGCGGGGGGGAGGCTACGAGCAGTACTTC

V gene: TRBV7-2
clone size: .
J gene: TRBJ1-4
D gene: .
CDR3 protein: CASSLQGRDEKLFF
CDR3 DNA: TGTGCCAGCAGCTTGCAGGGGCGGGATGAAAAACTGTTTTTT

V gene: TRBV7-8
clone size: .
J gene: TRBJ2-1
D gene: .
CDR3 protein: CASDGDWLGSPFF
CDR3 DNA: TGTGCCAGCGACGGGGACTGGCTGGGGTCGCCGTTCTTC

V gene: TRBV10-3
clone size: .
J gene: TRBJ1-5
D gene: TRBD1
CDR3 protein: CAISGGTATNQPQHF
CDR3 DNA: TGTGCCATCAGTGGCGGGACAGCGACGAATCAGCCCCAGCATTTT

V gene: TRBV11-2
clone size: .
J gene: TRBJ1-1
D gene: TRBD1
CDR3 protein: CASSSRTGNTEAFF
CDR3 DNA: TGTGCCAGCAGCAGCCGGACAGGGAACACTGAAGCTTTCTTT

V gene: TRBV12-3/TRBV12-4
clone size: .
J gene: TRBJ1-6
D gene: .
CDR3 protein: CACRRDSWSPLHF
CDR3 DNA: TGTGCCTGCCGCAGGGATTCGTGGTCGCCCCTCCACTTT

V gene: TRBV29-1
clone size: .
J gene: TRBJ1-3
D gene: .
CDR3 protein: CSVSASGNTIYF
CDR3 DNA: TGCAGCGTAAGCGCTTCTGGAAACACCATATATTTT

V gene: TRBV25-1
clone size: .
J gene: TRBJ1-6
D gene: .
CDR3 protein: CASSEVHSSPLHF
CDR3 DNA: TGTGCCAGCAGTGAGGTCCATAGCTCACCCCTCCACTTT

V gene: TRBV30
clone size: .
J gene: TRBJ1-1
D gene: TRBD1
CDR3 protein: CAWSPRQGSEAFF
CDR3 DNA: TGTGCCTGGAGTCCGAGACAGGGGTCAGAAGCTTTCTTT

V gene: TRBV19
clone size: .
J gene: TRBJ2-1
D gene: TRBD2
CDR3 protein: CASSFRLATEQFF
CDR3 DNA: TGTGCCAGTAGTTTCAGACTAGCTACTGAGCAGTTCTTC

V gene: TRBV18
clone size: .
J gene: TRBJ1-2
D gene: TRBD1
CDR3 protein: CASSTRQGLSGYTF
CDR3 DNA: TGTGCCAGCTCGACGCGACAGGGTTTAAGTGGCTACACCTTC

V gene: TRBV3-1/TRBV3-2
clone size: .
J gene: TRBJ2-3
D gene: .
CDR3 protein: CASKHTDTQYF
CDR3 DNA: TGTGCCAGCAAACACACAGATACGCAGTATTTT